Listed here are 10 T cell receptor beta chains from one sample, sequenced in a study of identical twins. TCRdb used MiXCR to reprocess the 5' RACE reads, holding one entry per CDR3 protein. Counted here are about 1.7 million distinct CDR3 sequences, under 35% occurring once; the ten biggest clones make up over 0.25%. Specimen: cord blood. Receptors were obtained from a newborn girl in good health.

V is TRBV27 and J is TRBJ2-7; TRBD1 aligns across 7 bases. The germline V gene encodes CDR1 MNHEY and CDR2 SMNVEV (reference sequence). With 8 bases clipped from V and 3 bases from J, the junction kept 7 bases outside the gene matches. This CDR3 has 13 amino acids. The CDR3 sequence: CASSTGRLYEQYF. The CDR3 region has the DNA TGTGCCAGCTCGACAGGGCGGCTCTACGAGCAGTACTTC.

In this sample, this clonotype turned up once. The chain combines TRBV13 with TRBJ2-1, with D perhaps TRBD1 or TRBD2 (5 bases each). The CDR3 consists of 16 residues. The germline CDR1 and CDR2 sequences are PRHDT and FYEKMQ (reference sequence). The V end lost 5 bases, the J end lost 8 bases, and 22 bases lay between the germline ends. The CDR3 coding sequence is TGTGCCAGCAGCCCCCGGTACCGGGACCTAGGCGATGAGCAGTTCTTC. It translates to CASSPRYRDLGDEQFF. The whole variable domain, filled in from reference TRBV13 and TRBJ2-1, reads AAGVIQSPRHLIKEKRETATLKCYPIPRHDTVYWYQQGPGQDPQFLISFYEKMQSDKGSIPDRFSAQQFSDYHSELNMSSLELGDSALYFCASSPRYRDLGDEQFFGPGTRLTVL.

This clonotype was found a few times. V gene TRBV12-3 or TRBV12-4 combines with J gene TRBJ1-1, with TRBD1 matching over 7 bases. V lost 4 bases and J lost 6; bases outside the gene matches: 11. CDR3 length equals 15 residues. This CDR3 reads CASSSGRGVNAEAFF. The CDR3 nucleotides are TGTGCCAGCAGTTCGGGCAGGGGGGTTAATGCTGAAGCTTTCTTT.

The rearrangement links TRBV10-1 to TRBJ1-1; no clear D. Germline loops: CDR1 WNHNN, CDR2 SYGVQD (reference sequence). V lost 4 bases and J lost 2, with 8 bases in between. The CDR3 is 13 amino acids. DNA of the CDR3: TGCGCCAGCAGTGCCGCGATCAACACTGAAGCTTTCTTT. This sequence encodes CASSAAINTEAFF.

This clonotype showed up just a few times. The CDR3 loop is CASSVEPGANTEAFF. The CDR3 DNA follows: TGTGCCAGCAGCGTAGAACCAGGGGCGAACACTGAAGCTTTCTTT. The chain links TRBV9 to TRBJ1-1; D perhaps matches TRBD1 (6 bases). The V and J ends lost 0 bases and 1 base respectively, with 10 bases between them. CDR3 size: 15 residues. The germline gives CDR1 SGDLS, CDR2 YYNGEE.

This clonotype was seen more than once but under ten times. The rearrangement links TRBV5-1 to TRBJ2-7; 14 bases line up with TRBD2. The CDR3 runs to 19 residues. Unmatched junction bases numbered 14, after V lost 3 bases and J lost 3 bases. Per the germline V gene, CDR1 is SGHRS and CDR2 is YFSETQ. CDR3 residues: CASSWTGTSGRSLLYEQYF. The DNA for the CDR3 is TGCGCCAGCAGCTGGACCGGGACTAGCGGGAGATCTCTACTCTACGAGCAGTACTTC.

Written as DNA, the CDR3 is TGTGCCAGCAGCCAATTCAGGGTATCCGGGGAGCTGTTTTTT. Protein sequence: CASSQFRVSGELFF. The chain is built from TRBV3-1 and TRBJ2-2, with a tentative D call TRBD1 (5 bases). CDR3 length equals 14 residues. Germline V lookup: CDR1 LGHDT, CDR2 YNNKEL (reference sequence). V lost 2 bases and J 6 bases, leaving 10 bases between the germline ends.

The chain combines TRBV20-1 with TRBJ2-2; D is undetermined. The CDR3 runs to 13 residues. Germline-derived CDR1 and CDR2 are DFQATT and SNEGSKA (reference sequence). V lost 3 bases, J lost 0 bases, and 5 bases lay in between. This CDR3 is CSARGSNTGELFF. The CDR3 coding sequence is TGCAGTGCTAGGGGATCGAACACCGGGGAGCTGTTTTTT.

Note on this clonotype: A much larger clone differs from this one at a single base, so this may be a read error. For the CDR3, the DNA is TGCGCCAGCAGCCAAGCCCAGGGACAGCTCCTTAACTGTGGCTACACCTTC. As protein: CASSQAQGQLLNCGYTF. The chain is built from TRBV4-1 and TRBJ1-2, with 7 bases lining up with TRBD1. Germline V gives CDR1 MGHRA, CDR2 YSYEKL. The CDR3 runs to 17 residues.

The rearrangement links TRBV2 to TRBJ2-2, with 10 positions matching TRBD2. The V segment lost 6 bases and the J segment 7 bases; nucleotides outside the gene matches: 8. The CDR3 length is 15 residues. The V gene's germline CDR1 is SNHLY and CDR2 FYNNEI. The CDR3 bases are TGTGCCAGCAGGGTTCCTAGCGGGAGTATCGGGGAGCTGTTTTTT. Residues: CASRVPSGSIGELFF.